Shown below are 19 T cell receptor beta chains from a single sample sequenced in a study of control samples from healthy donors and cancer patients. TCRdb's table, derived via immunoSEQ multiplex PCR, lists solely in-frame clones and lacks some. The data hold some 120,000 clones, with 85% to 90% observed a single time. Sequenced input: PBMCs. These receptors all come from a woman in her forties or fifties with colorectal cancer.

The chain employs TRBV7-6 and TRBJ1-3; possible D gene TRBD1, 6 bases. V was shortened by 5 bases and J by 0 bases, with 17 bases between the two germline ends. This CDR3 is built from 17 residues. CDR1 is SGHVS and CDR2 is FNYEAQ in the germline V gene. CDR3 in amino acids: CASSQLAQGFSGNTIYF. The DNA of the CDR3 is TGTGCCAGCAGCCAATTAGCTCAGGGGTTCTCTGGAAACACCATATATTTT.

J is TRBJ2-3 and V is TRBV30; D perhaps matches TRBD1 (7 bases). V was pared by 8 bases and J by 3 bases, with 18 bases between. Germline CDR1 reads GTSNPN; CDR2 reads SVGIG (reference sequence). The CDR3 is 14 residues long. The CDR3 spells CAQGGRGSTDTQYF. For the CDR3, the DNA is TGTGCCCAGGGGGGCAGGGGGTCTACAGATACGCAGTATTTT.

The rearrangement links TRBV19 to TRBJ1-2, with a tentative D call TRBD1 (5 bases). Trimming removed 6 bases at V and 1 base at J, with 15 bases between. Per germline, CDR1 LNHDA and CDR2 SQIVND (reference sequence). There are 15 residues in the CDR3. The DNA of the CDR3 is TGTGCCAGTAGCGGACATTCGGGGAGTAACTATGGCTACACCTTC. Its translation: CASSGHSGSNYGYTF. The full variable domain, its missing parts supplied by reference TRBV19 and TRBJ1-2, is DGGITQSPKYLFRKEGQNVTLSCEQNLNHDAMYWYRQDPGQGLRLIYYSQIVNDFQKGDIAEGYSVSREKKESFPLTVTSAQKNPTAFYLCASSGHSGSNYGYTFGSGTRLTVV.

The V and J genes are TRBV11-2 and TRBJ2-1; 9 nucleotides agree with TRBD2. The V segment lost 1 base and the J segment 8 bases; nucleotides outside the gene matches: 6. The CDR3 spans 15 residues. Germline CDR1 SGHAT, CDR2 FQNNGV. CDR3 loop: CASSLGGRAIDEQFF. CDR3 coding DNA: TGTGCCAGCAGCTTAGGCGGGAGGGCCATCGATGAGCAGTTCTTC. The full variable domain, in which reference TRBV11-2 and TRBJ2-1 provide the parts outside the CDR3, is EAGVAQSPRYKIIEKRQSVAFWCNPISGHATLYWYQQILGQGPKLLIQFQNNGVVDDSQLPKDRFSAERLKGVDSTLKIQPAKLEDSAVYLCASSLGGRAIDEQFFGPGTRLTVL.

CDR3 bases: TGCGCCAGCAGCCCGGGCGGGGGGAACCAAGAGACCCAGTACTTC. The encoded protein is CASSPGGGNQETQYF. The gene calls are TRBV5-1 and TRBJ2-5; TRBD2 matches 8 bases. V lost 4 bases to trimming and J lost 0 bases; unmatched junction nucleotides: 5. Germline CDR1 is SGHRS and CDR2 is YFSETQ. This CDR3 comprises 15 residues.

V is TRBV6-5 and J is TRBJ2-7; TRBD2 agrees at 9 bases. Losses at the gene ends were 6 bases for V and 3 bases for J; bases not matched to a gene: 3. CDR1 and CDR2 (germline): MNHEY, SVGAGI. This CDR3 spans 13 amino acids. CDR3 nucleotide sequence: TGTGCCAGCAGCGTGACTAGCGGCTACGAGCAGTACTTC. Residues: CASSVTSGYEQYF.

The gene calls are TRBV27 and TRBJ1-2, with TRBD1 as a possible D gene (5 bases). This CDR3 has 12 amino acids. Germline-derived CDR1 and CDR2 are MNHEY and SMNVEV (reference sequence). V was clipped by 3 bases and J by 6 bases, with 8 bases between them. The CDR3 reads CASSFRGNGYTF. CDR3 nucleotide sequence: TGTGCCAGCAGTTTTCGGGGGAATGGCTACACCTTC.

The genes are TRBV5-1 and TRBJ1-6, with no clear D. Trimming pared 4 bases from V and 10 bases from J, leaving 18 bases between. Germline values: CDR1 SGHRS, CDR2 YFSETQ. This CDR3 has 15 amino acids. CDR3 amino acids: CASSPNGPPGSPLHF. As DNA, the CDR3 is TGCGCCAGCAGCCCCAACGGGCCACCCGGGTCACCCCTCCACTTT. The full variable domain, rest sourced from reference TRBV5-1 and TRBJ1-6, is KAGVTQTPRYLIKTRGQQVTLSCSPISGHRSVSWYQQTPGQGLQFLFEYFSETQRNKGNFPGRFSGRQFSNSRSEMNVSTLELGDSALYLCASSPNGPPGSPLHFGNGTRLTVT.

V is TRBV27 and J is TRBJ1-5, with unresolved D. Germline loops: CDR1 MNHEY, CDR2 SMNVEV (reference sequence). V lost 6 bases and J lost 3, with 15 bases in between. The CDR3 length is 15 residues. The chain's CDR3 is CASSQNSVYNQPQHF. The CDR3 region has the DNA TGTGCCAGCAGCCAAAACTCGGTTTACAATCAGCCCCAGCATTTT.

The chain recombines TRBV3-1 (or the pseudogene TRBV3-2) with TRBJ1-1, with D perhaps TRBD1 (6 bases). The germline gives CDR1 LGHDT, CDR2 YNNKEL (reference sequence). The CDR3 is 15 amino acids. Trimming took 2 bases from V and 0 from J, leaving 10 bases between them. The CDR3, as DNA: TGTGCCAGCAGCCAACGCGGACAGATGAACACTGAAGCTTTCTTT. It codes for CASSQRGQMNTEAFF.

CDR3 region: CASSPLPGRRNTEAFF. For the CDR3, the DNA is TGTGCCAGCTCACCCTTACCGGGACGGAGGAACACTGAAGCTTTCTTT. This chain connects TRBV18 to TRBJ1-1; weak D call: TRBD1 (5 bases). V gave up 3 bases and J gave up 1 base, with 15 bases separating them. Germline V gene lookup returns CDR1 KGHSH and CDR2 LQKENI. CDR3 size: 16 residues. The full variable domain, rest sourced from reference TRBV18 and TRBJ1-1, is NAGVMQNPRHLVRRRGQEARLRCSPMKGHSHVYWYRQLPEEGLKFMVYLQKENIIDESGMPKERFSAEFPKEGPSILRIQQVVRGDSAAYFCASSPLPGRRNTEAFFGQGTRLTVV.

CDR3 region: CSVGGGKGHTEAFF. The CDR3 DNA reads as TGCAGCGTCGGAGGAGGGAAGGGGCACACTGAAGCTTTCTTT. The V call is TRBV29-1, the J call TRBJ1-1; weak D call: TRBD1 (5 bases). V lost 6 bases to trimming and J lost 3 bases, with 17 bases between them. There are 14 residues in the CDR3. Germline values: CDR1 SQVTM, CDR2 ANQGSEA.

The genes are TRBV19 and TRBJ1-1; 7 nucleotides line up with TRBD1. Germline V gene sequence: CDR1 LNHDA, CDR2 SQIVND (reference sequence). The CDR3 has 14 residues. Trimming at V came to 6 bases and at J to 1 base, leaving 5 bases not matched to a gene. The CDR3 is CASSPGQRNTEAFF. In nucleotides, the CDR3 is TGTGCCAGTAGCCCGGGACAGAGGAACACTGAAGCTTTCTTT. The entire variable domain, with the rest obtained from reference TRBV19 and TRBJ1-1, is as follows: DGGITQSPKYLFRKEGQNVTLSCEQNLNHDAMYWYRQDPGQGLRLIYYSQIVNDFQKGDIAEGYSVSREKKESFPLTVTSAQKNPTAFYLCASSPGQRNTEAFFGQGTRLTVV.

The chain has TRBV19 and TRBJ2-3; TRBD2 aligns across 7 bases. The CDR3 spans 15 residues. The V gene end was trimmed by 3 bases and the J gene end by 2 bases; junction bases not matched to a gene: 5. Germline V gene data show CDR1 as LNHDA and CDR2 as SQIVND (reference sequence). The DNA of the CDR3 is TGTGCCAGTAGTATCCTGGCGGGGGACACAGATACGCAGTATTTT. Translated: CASSILAGDTDTQYF.

The chain has TRBV12-3 or TRBV12-4 and TRBJ1-5; no clear D. Trimming left V 3 bases short and J 5 bases short, with 5 bases between. This CDR3 region has 12 residues. This CDR3 is CASSFRDQPQHF. The CDR3 DNA is TGTGCCAGCAGTTTTCGCGATCAGCCCCAGCATTTT.

The CDR3 loop reads CAWSVGQGGSPLHF. CDR3 in DNA: TGTGCCTGGAGTGTAGGACAGGGGGGCTCACCCCTCCACTTT. The genes are TRBV30 and TRBJ1-6; 10 nucleotides align to TRBD1. The V gene's germline CDR1 is GTSNPN and CDR2 SVGIG (reference sequence). V shed 0 bases, J shed 10 bases, and the junction held 3 bases outside the gene matches. The CDR3 loop spans 14 amino acids.

This sequence joins TRBV19 and TRBJ2-3; 9 bases fit TRBD2. The CDR3 has 15 residues. Germline-derived CDR1 and CDR2 are LNHDA and SQIVND (reference sequence). V was pared by 3 bases and J by 3 bases, with 4 bases of the junction left unmatched. The CDR3 reads CASSMASGETDTQYF. CDR3 nucleotides: TGTGCCAGTAGTATGGCTAGCGGGGAGACAGATACGCAGTATTTT.

The J gene is TRBJ1-6, the V gene TRBV7-8, with D tentatively TRBD1 (5 bases). The CDR3 loop spans 15 amino acids. V was clipped by 4 bases and J by 0 bases, with 7 bases between them. The germline V gene encodes CDR1 SGHVS and CDR2 FQNEAQ. The CDR3 sequence is CASSSRGSYNSPLHF. CDR3 DNA sequence: TGTGCCAGCAGCTCGAGGGGCTCCTATAATTCACCCCTCCACTTT. The variable domain in full, with the rest retrieved from reference TRBV7-8 and TRBJ1-6, is GAGVSQSPRYKVAKRGQDVALRCDPISGHVSLFWYQQALGQGPEFLTYFQNEAQLDKSGLPSDRFFAERPEGSVSTLKIQRTQQEDSAVYLCASSSRGSYNSPLHFGNGTRLTVT.

The chain couples TRBV7-2 to TRBJ2-3; no firm D call. This CDR3 has 13 amino acids. CDR1 and CDR2 from the germline V gene are SGHTA and FQGNSA. Trimming cost V 2 bases and J 4 bases, with 7 bases left between them. CDR3 residues: CASSLNLADTQYF. CDR3 DNA: TGTGCCAGCAGCTTAAATCTGGCAGATACGCAGTATTTT. Full variable domain (remainder filled in from reference TRBV7-2 and TRBJ2-3): GAGVSQSPSNKVTEKGKDVELRCDPISGHTALYWYRQSLGQGLEFLIYFQGNSAPDKSGLPSDRFSAERTGGSVSTLTIQRTQQEDSAVYLCASSLNLADTQYFGPGTRLTVL.